The text below deals with one TCR beta chain. Antigen: not known. The source of the sample is a study of T cells in Graves' hyperthyroidism and ophthalmopathy. Researchers defined stable Graves' hyperthyroidism as no ophthalmopathy progression within 18 months. Each diagnosis drew on symptoms, thyroxine, TRAb, thyroid ultrasound and orbital computed tomography findings. General observations from the study: Most thyroid clonotypes with frequency above 0.001 were detected in blood. The authors' 13 V-J model separated ophthalmopathy from stable hyperthyroidism.

Amplification yielded TCR beta CDR3 regions, with RNA transcripts as the source. A first-round RT-PCR of the TCR CDR3 used the HTBI primer set. MiXCR, run by TCRdb on the multiplex PCR reads, gives a single entry per CDR3 protein. The sample shows some 400,000 distinct CDR3 sequences, 19% of them seen only once. The CDR3 has 16 amino acids. CDR1 and CDR2 from the germline V gene are MNHNS and SASEGT. V was shortened by 3 bases and J by 1 base, with 15 bases between the two germline ends. Sample: blood. This clonotype originated in a woman aged 18-29 years with Graves' hyperthyroidism. This chain connects TRBV6-1 to TRBJ1-1; weak D call: TRBD1 (6 bases). Here the CDR3 reads CASSDSWGRRNTEAFF. The DNA of the CDR3 is TGTGCCAGCAGTGACAGTTGGGGGCGCAGGAACACTGAAGCTTTCTTT.